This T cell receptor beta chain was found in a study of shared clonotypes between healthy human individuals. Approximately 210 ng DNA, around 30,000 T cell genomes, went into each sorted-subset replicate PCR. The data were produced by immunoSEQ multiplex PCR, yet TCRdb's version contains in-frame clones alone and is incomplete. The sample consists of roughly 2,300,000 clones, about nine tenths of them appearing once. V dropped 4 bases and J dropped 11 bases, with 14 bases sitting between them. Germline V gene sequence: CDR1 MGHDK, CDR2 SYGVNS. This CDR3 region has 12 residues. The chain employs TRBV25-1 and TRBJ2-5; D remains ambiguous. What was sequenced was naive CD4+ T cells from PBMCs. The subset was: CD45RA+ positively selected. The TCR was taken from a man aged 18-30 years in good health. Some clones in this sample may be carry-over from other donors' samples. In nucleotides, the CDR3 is TGTGCCAGCAGTGCCTCCCGAGGACCTCAGTACTTC. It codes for CASSASRGPQYF.